The clone carrying this T cell receptor beta chain was observed once. These data belong to a study of T cells in Graves' hyperthyroidism and ophthalmopathy. The junction had 6 bases not matched to a gene; V was cut back by 5 bases and J by 7 bases. The CDR3 covers 13 residues. Germline CDR1 and CDR2: DFQATT and SNEGSKA (reference sequence). There were TCR beta CDR3 regions amplified from RNA transcripts. First-round RT-PCR of the TCR CDR3 relied on the HTBI primer set. TCRdb independently ran MiXCR on the multiplex PCR reads; one entry per CDR3 protein. The repertoire consists of about 640,000 distinct CDR3 sequences, with around 20% occurring once and the leading ten covering around a third.

Sequenced sample: blood. The TCR comes from a young man with Graves' ophthalmopathy. The genes are TRBV20-1 and TRBJ1-2; 11 nucleotides agree with TRBD1. The CDR3 sequence is CSAPGQGARGYTF. The DNA of the CDR3 is TGCAGTGCTCCCGGACAGGGGGCCCGTGGCTACACCTTC.